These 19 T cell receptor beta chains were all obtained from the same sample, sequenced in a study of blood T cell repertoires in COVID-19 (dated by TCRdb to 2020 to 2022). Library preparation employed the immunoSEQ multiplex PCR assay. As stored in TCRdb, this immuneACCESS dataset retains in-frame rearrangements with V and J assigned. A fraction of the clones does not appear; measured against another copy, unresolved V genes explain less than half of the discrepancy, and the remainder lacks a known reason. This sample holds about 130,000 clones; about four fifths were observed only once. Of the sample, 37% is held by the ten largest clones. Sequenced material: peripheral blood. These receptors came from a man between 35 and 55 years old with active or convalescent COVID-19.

In DNA, the CDR3 is TGTGCCAGCAGCCTGTGGGGGGGGCTAAAGTACGAGCAGTACTTC. This gives the protein CASSLWGGLKYEQYF. This chain connects TRBV13 to TRBJ2-7; TRBD2 might be the D (7 bases). The CDR3 contains 15 residues. V lost 5 bases and J 4 bases, leaving 18 bases between the germline ends. CDR1 is PRHDT, CDR2 FYEKMQ, per germline (reference sequence).

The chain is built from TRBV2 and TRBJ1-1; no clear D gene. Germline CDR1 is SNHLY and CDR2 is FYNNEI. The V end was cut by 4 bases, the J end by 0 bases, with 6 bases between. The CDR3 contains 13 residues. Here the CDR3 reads CASSVRVNTEAFF. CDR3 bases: TGTGCCAGCAGTGTGAGGGTGAACACTGAAGCTTTCTTT.

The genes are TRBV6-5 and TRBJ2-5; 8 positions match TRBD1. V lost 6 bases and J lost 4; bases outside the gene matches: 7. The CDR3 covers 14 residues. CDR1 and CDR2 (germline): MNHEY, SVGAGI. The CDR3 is CASSGRGRRETQYF. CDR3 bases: TGTGCCAGCAGCGGCAGGGGGCGACGAGAGACCCAGTACTTC.

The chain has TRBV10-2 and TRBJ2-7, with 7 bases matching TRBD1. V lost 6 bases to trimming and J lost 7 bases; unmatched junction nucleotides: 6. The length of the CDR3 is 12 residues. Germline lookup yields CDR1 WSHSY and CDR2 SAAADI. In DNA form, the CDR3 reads TGCGCCAGCAGCCCGACAGGGCTGGAGCAGTACTTC. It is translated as CASSPTGLEQYF.

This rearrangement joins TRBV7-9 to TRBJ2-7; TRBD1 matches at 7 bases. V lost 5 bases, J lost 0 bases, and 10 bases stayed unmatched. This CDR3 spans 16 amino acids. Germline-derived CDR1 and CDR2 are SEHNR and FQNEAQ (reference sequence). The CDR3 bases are TGTGCCAGCAGCCCTCTGGACAGGAGAGGCTCCTACGAGCAGTACTTC. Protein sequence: CASSPLDRRGSYEQYF.

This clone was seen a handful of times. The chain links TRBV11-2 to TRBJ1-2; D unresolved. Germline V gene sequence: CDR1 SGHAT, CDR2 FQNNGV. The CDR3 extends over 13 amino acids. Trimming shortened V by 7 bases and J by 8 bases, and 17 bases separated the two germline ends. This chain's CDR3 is CASNLGLGSGYTF. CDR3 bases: TGTGCCAGCAACCTAGGTTTAGGGAGCGGCTACACCTTC.

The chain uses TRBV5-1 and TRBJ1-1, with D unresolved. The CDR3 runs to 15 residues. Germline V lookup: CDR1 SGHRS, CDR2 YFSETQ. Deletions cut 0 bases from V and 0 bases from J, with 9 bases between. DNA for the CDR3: TGCGCCAGCAGCTTGGGAGGCAGCTTGAACACTGAAGCTTTCTTT. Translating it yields CASSLGGSLNTEAFF.

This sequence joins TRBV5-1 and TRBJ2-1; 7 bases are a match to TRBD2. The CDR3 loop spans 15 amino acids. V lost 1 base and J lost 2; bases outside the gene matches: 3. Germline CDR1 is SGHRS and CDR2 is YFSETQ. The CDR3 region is CASSLLGGTYNEQFF. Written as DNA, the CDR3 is TGCGCCAGCAGCTTGCTGGGGGGGACCTACAATGAGCAGTTCTTC. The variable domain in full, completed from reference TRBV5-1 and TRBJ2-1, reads KAGVTQTPRYLIKTRGQQVTLSCSPISGHRSVSWYQQTPGQGLQFLFEYFSETQRNKGNFPGRFSGRQFSNSRSEMNVSTLELGDSALYLCASSLLGGTYNEQFFGPGTRLTVL.

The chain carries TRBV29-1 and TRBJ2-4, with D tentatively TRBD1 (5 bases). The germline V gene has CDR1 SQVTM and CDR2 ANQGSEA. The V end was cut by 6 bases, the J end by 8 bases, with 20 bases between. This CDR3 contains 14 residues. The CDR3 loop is CSVAQQDAKDIQYF. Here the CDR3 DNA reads TGCAGCGTCGCCCAACAGGATGCGAAGGACATTCAGTACTTC.

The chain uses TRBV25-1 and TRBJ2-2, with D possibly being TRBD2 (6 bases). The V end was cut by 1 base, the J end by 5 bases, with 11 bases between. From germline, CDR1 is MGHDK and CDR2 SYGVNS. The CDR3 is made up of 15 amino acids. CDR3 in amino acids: CASSEFGRPTGELFF. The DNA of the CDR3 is TGTGCCAGCAGTGAATTCGGGAGACCAACCGGGGAGCTGTTTTTT.

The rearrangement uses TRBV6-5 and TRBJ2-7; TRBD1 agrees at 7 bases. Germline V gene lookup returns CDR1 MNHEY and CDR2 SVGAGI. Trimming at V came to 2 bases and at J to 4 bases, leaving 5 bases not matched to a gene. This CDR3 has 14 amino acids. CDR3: CASSYLGQKYEQYF. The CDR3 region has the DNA TGTGCCAGCAGTTACCTGGGACAGAAATACGAGCAGTACTTC.

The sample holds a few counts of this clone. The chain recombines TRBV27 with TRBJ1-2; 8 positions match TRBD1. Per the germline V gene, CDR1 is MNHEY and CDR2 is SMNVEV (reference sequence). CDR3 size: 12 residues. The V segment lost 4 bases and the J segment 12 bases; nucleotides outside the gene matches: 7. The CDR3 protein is CASSSTTGGNTF. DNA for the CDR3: TGTGCCAGCAGTTCCACCACAGGGGGGAACACCTTC.

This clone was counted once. CDR3 coding DNA: TGTGCCAGCAGCGGGTATGGCAATCAGCCCCAGCATTTT. Protein sequence: CASSGYGNQPQHF. This sequence joins TRBV27 and TRBJ1-5; D is uncertain. Trimming took 6 bases from V and 2 from J, leaving 8 bases between them. This CDR3 is built from 13 residues. Germline CDR1 reads MNHEY; CDR2 reads SMNVEV (reference sequence).

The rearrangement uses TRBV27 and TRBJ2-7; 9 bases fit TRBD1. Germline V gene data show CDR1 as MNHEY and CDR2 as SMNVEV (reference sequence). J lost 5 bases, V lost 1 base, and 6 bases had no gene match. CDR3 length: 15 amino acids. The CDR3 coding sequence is TGTGCCAGCAGTTTATACCGGACAGGGGCCGACGAGCAGTACTTC. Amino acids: CASSLYRTGADEQYF.

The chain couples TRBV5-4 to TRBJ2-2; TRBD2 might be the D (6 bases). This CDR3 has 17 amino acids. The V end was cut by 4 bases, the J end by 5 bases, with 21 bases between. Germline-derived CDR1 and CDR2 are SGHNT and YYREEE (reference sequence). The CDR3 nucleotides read TGTGCCAGCAGCAGTGACTATGGAGGGGCGGGAACCGGGGAGCTGTTTTTT. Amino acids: CASSSDYGGAGTGELFF. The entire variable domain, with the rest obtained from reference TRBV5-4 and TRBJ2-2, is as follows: ETGVTQSPTHLIKTRGQQVTLRCSSQSGHNTVSWYQQALGQGPQFIFQYYREEENGRGNFPPRFSGLQFPNYSSELNVNALELDDSALYLCASSSDYGGAGTGELFFGEGSRLTVL.

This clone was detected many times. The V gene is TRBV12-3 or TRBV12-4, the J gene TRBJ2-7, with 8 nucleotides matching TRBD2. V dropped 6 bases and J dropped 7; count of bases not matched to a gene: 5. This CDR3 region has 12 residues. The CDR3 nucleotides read TGTGCCAGCAGCCAGGGACTAGTGGAGCAGTACTTC. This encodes CASSQGLVEQYF.

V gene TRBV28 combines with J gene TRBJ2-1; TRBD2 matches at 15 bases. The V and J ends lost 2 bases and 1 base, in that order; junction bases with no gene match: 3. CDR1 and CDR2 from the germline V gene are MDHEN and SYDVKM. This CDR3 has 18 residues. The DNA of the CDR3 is TGTGCCAGCAGTTTAGGACTAGCGGGAGGGATATCCTACAATGAGCAGTTCTTC. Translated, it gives CASSLGLAGGISYNEQFF.

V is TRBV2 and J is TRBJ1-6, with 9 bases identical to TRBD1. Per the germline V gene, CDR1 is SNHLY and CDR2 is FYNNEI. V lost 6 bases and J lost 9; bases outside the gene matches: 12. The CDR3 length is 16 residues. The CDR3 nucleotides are TGTGCCAGCAGCGAAAATCGGGACAGGGTGCGTTCACCCCTCCACTTT. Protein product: CASSENRDRVRSPLHF.

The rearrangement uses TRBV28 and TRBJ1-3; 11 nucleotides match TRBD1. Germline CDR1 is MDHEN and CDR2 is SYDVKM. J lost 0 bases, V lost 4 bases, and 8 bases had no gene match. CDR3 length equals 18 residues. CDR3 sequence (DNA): TGTGCCAGCAGTTCTCCTCGGACAGGGGGCGGCTCTGGAAACACCATATATTTT. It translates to CASSSPRTGGGSGNTIYF.